Shown below are 3 T cell receptor beta chains from a single sample sequenced in a study of CD8 T cells in ankylosing spondylitis. TCRdb re-called the 5' RACE reads through MiXCR, storing one row per CDR3 protein. The repertoire holds approximately 60,000 distinct CDR3 sequences, with around 6.5% as singletons. Sequencing used synovial fluid, either unsorted or a sorted T cell fraction (not recorded which). The receptor source for this set is a male donor with ankylosing spondylitis.

In its sample, this clonotype was seen many times. This sequence joins TRBV7-2 and TRBJ2-3; no firm D call. The CDR3 is 15 amino acids. V was clipped by 5 bases and J by 0 bases, with 12 bases between them. Germline V gene sequence: CDR1 SGHTA, CDR2 FQGNSA. The CDR3, as DNA: TGTGCCAGCAGCCCCGACCGTTTTAGCACAGATACGCAGTATTTT. Protein product: CASSPDRFSTDTQYF.

This clonotype has a count of ten or more. This chain links TRBV20-1 with TRBJ2-7; the D is unclear. The V gene's germline CDR1 is DFQATT and CDR2 SNEGSKA (reference sequence). V gave up 4 bases and J gave up 6 bases, with 19 bases separating them. This CDR3 comprises 14 residues. Here the CDR3 DNA reads TGCAGTGCTATGCCCGTCCCTGTGATAGGCGAGCAGTACTTC. Translating gives CSAMPVPVIGEQYF.

This clonotype has at least ten counts. This chain joins TRBV28 and TRBJ2-7; no firm D call. CDR3 length: 13 residues. V was trimmed by 3 bases and J by 1 base, leaving 7 bases between them. Germline CDR1 is MDHEN and CDR2 is SYDVKM. CDR3 sequence (DNA): TGTGCCAGCAGTTTCGGTGGGTCCTACGAGCAGTACTTC. It is translated as CASSFGGSYEQYF.